Described below is a single T cell receptor beta chain sequence and its context. This clone was detected a few times. Which antigen it targets is not known. Base qualities are missing; no much larger clone stands one base away. This specimen comes from a study of PD-1 blockade in mismatch repair-deficient tumors (dated by TCRdb to 2017 to 2019). Context from the whole study: Between late 2013 and 2016, the trial enrolled about 78 consecutive patients with roughly eleven types of mismatch repair-deficient cancer, all of whom had received prior treatment and were progressing. Tumor-associated T cell clones in the peripheral blood of patients responding to PD-1 blockade were tracked using deep sequencing of TCR CDR3 regions.

The receptor library was made with the immunoSEQ multiplex PCR assay. TCRdb provides this immuneACCESS table in a form limited to in-frame rearrangements. Some clones are lacking; in checked studies, under half of them reflect an unresolved V gene, and why the rest are absent is not known. This sample holds about 38,000 clones; about 85% were observed only once. The ten largest account for roughly 22% of the sample. General conclusions and limits of the study: Rapid expansion after pembrolizumab followed by contraction, generally before radiologic responses, was shown by tumor-resident clones, which were often undetectable in blood before treatment.

Mismatch repair deficiency in every enrolled patient was established by polymerase chain reaction or immunohistochemistry. A few patients who responded to pembrolizumab therapy underwent TCR sequencing. Pembrolizumab PD-1 blockade was prospectively tested in advanced mismatch repair-deficient cancers, regardless of tissue of origin, in the phase II trial. Peripheral blood T cell samples were gathered serially, both before PD-1 blockade started and at multiple time points afterward. Blood sampling times were expressed in weeks after the first pembrolizumab dose. The CDR3 contains 11 residues, cysteine and phenylalanine counted. This entry keeps only the CDR3 DNA: 33 bases, framed from base 1. Via the germline V gene (reference sequence), CDR1 is LNHDA and CDR2 SQIVND. V is clipped by 5 bases and J by 10 bases, and the sequence between their germline boundaries is 9 bases long.

The chain employs TRBV19 and TRBJ2-1; matching of 5 bases hints at TRBD1 as the D gene. The sample consisted of peripheral blood, taken 4 weeks after starting pembrolizumab. The clonotype comes from an adult with mismatch repair-deficient cancer. The base sequence is TGTGCCAGTAGTCACAGGTCCGAGCAGTTCTTC. Translated, it reads CASSHRSEQFF.